Given below is one T cell receptor (beta chain) in context. Antigen specificity is unknown. The listed genes are named as in mouse. The sequenced fragment ends 1 residue before the CDR3 boundary, so the rest is inferred from the germline J gene. The data stem from a study of tissue T cells after allogeneic stem cell transplantation. Time point reported: mouse harvest day 14 after allogeneic transplant. Each mouse received 10^7 T-cell-depleted marrow cells plus 10^6 splenic CD5+ T cells by tail vein. B6 (H2b) cells into BALB/c (H2d) mice; tissues taken at day 7 or 14. Study results and caveats: Across patients, clones rarely overlapped, yet motif clusters were shared tissue-specifically. Blood and spleen captured only part of the tissue TCR repertoire. The study did not identify alloreactive or antigen-specific tissue TCRs, and some clones might be persisting host cells.

V dropped 1 base and J dropped 1 base, with 6 bases sitting between them. The CDR3 is 14 amino acids. The V gene's germline CDR1 is SGHDT and CDR2 FRDEAV. TCRdb keeps only in-frame clones here, not all; method: immunoSEQ multiplex PCR. The sample has a few thousand clones; about 51% are singletons. The clonotype comes from a female BALB/c mouse given C57BL/6 T cells with graft-versus-host disease after an allogeneic hematopoietic cell transplant. The sequencing sample was made of gut tissue. The J gene is TRBJ2-1, the V gene TRBV14; unclear D gene. The sequenced CDR3 bases are TGTGCCAGCAGTTTCGAGGAAAACTATGCTGAGCAGTTC. Translated: CASSFEENYAEQF. Given in full, the CDR3 is CASSFEENYAEQFF. Together with reference TRBV14 and TRBJ2-1, the CDR3 gives the full variable domain: EAGVTQSPRYAVLQEGQAVSFWCDPISGHDTLYWYQQPRDQGPQLLVYFRDEAVIDNSQLPSDRFSAVRPKGTNSTLKIQSAKQGDTATYLCASSFEENYAEQFFGPGTRLTVL.